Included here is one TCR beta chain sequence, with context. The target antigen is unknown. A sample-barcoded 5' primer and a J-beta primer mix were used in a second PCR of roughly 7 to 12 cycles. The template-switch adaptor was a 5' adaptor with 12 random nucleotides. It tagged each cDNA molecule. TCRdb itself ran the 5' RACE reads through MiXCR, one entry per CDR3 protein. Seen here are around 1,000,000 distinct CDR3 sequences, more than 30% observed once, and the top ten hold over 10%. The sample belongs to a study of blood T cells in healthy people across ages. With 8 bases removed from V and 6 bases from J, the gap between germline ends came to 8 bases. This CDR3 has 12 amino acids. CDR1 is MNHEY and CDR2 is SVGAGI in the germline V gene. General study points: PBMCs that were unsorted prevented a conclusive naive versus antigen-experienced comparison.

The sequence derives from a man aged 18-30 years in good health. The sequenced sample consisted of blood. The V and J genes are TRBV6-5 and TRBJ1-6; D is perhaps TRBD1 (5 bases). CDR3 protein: CASRDPNSPLHF. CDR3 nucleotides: TGTGCCAGCCGGGACCCTAATTCACCCCTCCACTTT.